The 16 T cell receptor beta chains in this list originate from one sample, sequenced in a study of shared clonotypes between healthy human individuals (dated by TCRdb to the early 2020s). The receptor library was made with the immunoSEQ multiplex PCR assay. Here the immuneACCESS table is served through TCRdb, limited to in-frame sequences with V and J called. Missing clones are a known gap in these copies; in checked studies unresolved V genes cover under half, and the rest lacks a known reason. The sample table records millions of clones; approximately 94% of these occur just once. 1% to 1.3% of the sample comes from the top ten. For the CD8 naive samples, CD45RO-negative cells were positively selected for CCR7, yielding a CD45RA+CCR7+ population from which TemRA cells were excluded. The sequenced material came from naive CD8+ T cells sorted from blood. The cell subset or site tag for this specimen amounts to: CD45RA+CCR7+. The receptors were gathered from a man between 18 and 29 years old in good health.

This clone was counted between two and nine times. V usage is TRBV7-2 and J usage is TRBJ1-6; D uncertain. The CDR3 has 13 amino acids. Trimming took off 1 base at V and 11 bases at J, with 9 bases between the two ends. Germline V gives CDR1 SGHTA, CDR2 FQGNSA. CDR3 amino acids: CASSLGRIPPLHF. CDR3 coding DNA: TGTGCCAGCAGCTTAGGCCGGATACCACCCCTCCACTTT.

The V and J genes are TRBV7-9 and TRBJ2-1; D ambiguous. CDR1 and CDR2 from the germline V gene are SEHNR and FQNEAQ (reference sequence). V was shortened by 6 bases and J by 9 bases, with 15 bases between the two germline ends. The CDR3 consists of 13 residues. In DNA, the CDR3 is TGTGCCAGCAGACCTATTTGGGGTAGTGAGCAGTTCTTC. This translates into CASRPIWGSEQFF.

Remarks on this clone: Other DNA sequences within the sample encode an identical CDR3. This CDR3 is CASSYSSGAYEQYF. For the CDR3, the DNA is TGTGCCAGCAGTTACTCATCAGGGGCCTACGAGCAGTACTTC. The chain combines TRBV6-5 with TRBJ2-7, with D possibly TRBD1 on 6 matching bases. The CDR3 is 14 residues long. The germline gives CDR1 MNHEY, CDR2 SVGAGI. The V gene lost 0 bases and the J gene lost 2 bases, with 8 bases spanning the gap.

This chain joins TRBV6-1 and TRBJ2-7; tentatively, D is TRBD1 or TRBD2 (5 bases each). Germline V gives CDR1 MNHNS, CDR2 SASEGT. This CDR3 is built from 13 residues. Trimming removed 10 bases at V and 0 bases at J, with 13 bases between. CDR3: CATAGTDSYEQYF. As DNA, the CDR3 is TGTGCCACCGCCGGGACCGACTCCTACGAGCAGTACTTC.

The gene calls are TRBV7-9 and TRBJ1-5; D unresolved. The V end lost 1 base, the J end lost 3 bases, and 10 bases lay between the germline ends. Germline loops: CDR1 SEHNR, CDR2 FQNEAQ (reference sequence). This CDR3 comprises 15 residues. The CDR3 nucleotides read TGTGCCAGCAGCTTAGGGTACGGGATCAATCAGCCCCAGCATTTT. Translating gives CASSLGYGINQPQHF.

The rearrangement links TRBV5-1 to TRBJ1-1; D perhaps matches TRBD1 (5 bases). CDR1 is SGHRS and CDR2 is YFSETQ in the germline V gene. This CDR3 has 16 amino acids. V gave up 0 bases and J gave up 5 bases, with 17 bases separating them. CDR3 in amino acids: CASSLEGGALRTEAFF. CDR3 bases: TGCGCCAGCAGCTTGGAAGGCGGGGCCCTACGGACTGAAGCTTTCTTT.

The V call is TRBV7-6, the J call TRBJ2-5; D is unclear. Per germline, CDR1 SGHVS and CDR2 FNYEAQ. The CDR3 has 12 residues. V was trimmed by 3 bases and J by 3 bases, leaving 5 bases between them. In DNA, the CDR3 is TGTGCCAGCAGCTTCCAAGAAGAGACCCAGTACTTC. This encodes CASSFQEETQYF.

This sequence joins TRBV28 and TRBJ1-4; tentative D call: TRBD1 (5 bases). The CDR3 covers 16 residues. The V and J ends lost 5 bases and 0 bases respectively, with 13 bases between them. Germline V gene data show CDR1 as MDHEN and CDR2 as SYDVKM. CDR3 protein: CASSPTRDATNEKLFF. The CDR3 DNA reads TGTGCCAGCAGTCCCACCAGGGACGCAACTAATGAAAAACTGTTTTTT.

The chain is built from TRBV4-1 and TRBJ1-6; D uncertain. The CDR3 is 14 residues long. The V gene's germline CDR1 is MGHRA and CDR2 YSYEKL. The V end was cut by 4 bases, the J end by 5 bases, with 9 bases between. The DNA of the CDR3 is TGCGCCAGCAGCCCCTTGGACGATAATTCACCCCTCCACTTT. This codes for CASSPLDDNSPLHF.

V usage is TRBV9 and J usage is TRBJ2-1; D is tentatively TRBD1 or TRBD2 (5 bases each). With 4 bases removed from V and 11 bases from J, the gap between germline ends came to 13 bases. Germline values: CDR1 SGDLS, CDR2 YYNGEE. This CDR3 has 12 amino acids. CDR3 sequence: CASSQIPGQQFF. The CDR3 DNA sequence: TGTGCCAGCAGCCAAATCCCGGGACAGCAGTTCTTC.

This clone was detected only once. The CDR3 region is CASSWDRTATDTQYF. The CDR3 DNA sequence: TGTGCCAGCAGTTGGGACCGGACAGCCACAGATACGCAGTATTTT. This chain joins TRBV7-9 and TRBJ2-3; maybe TRBD1 (6 bases). Germline CDR1 reads SEHNR; CDR2 reads FQNEAQ (reference sequence). V lost 6 bases, J lost 2 bases, and 15 bases lay in between. The CDR3 is 15 amino acids. The whole variable domain, filled in from reference TRBV7-9 and TRBJ2-3, reads DTGVSQNPRHKITKRGQNVTFRCDPISEHNRLYWYRQTLGQGPEFLTYFQNEAQLEKSRLLSDRFSAERPKGSFSTLEIQRTEQGDSAMYLCASSWDRTATDTQYFGPGTRLTVL.

The V and J genes are TRBV7-9 and TRBJ2-7, with TRBD1 matching over 7 bases. Germline values: CDR1 SEHNR, CDR2 FQNEAQ (reference sequence). The CDR3 length is 15 residues. The V and J ends lost 5 bases and 2 bases, in that order; junction bases with no gene match: 9. The CDR3 DNA reads TGTGCCAGCAGCCCTATAGGGCAGGGGGCCTACGAGCAGTACTTC. It codes for CASSPIGQGAYEQYF. Full variable domain (missing parts from reference TRBV7-9 and TRBJ2-7): DTGVSQNPRHKITKRGQNVTFRCDPISEHNRLYWYRQTLGQGPEFLTYFQNEAQLEKSRLLSDRFSAERPKGSFSTLEIQRTEQGDSAMYLCASSPIGQGAYEQYFGPGTRLTVT.

V and J are TRBV29-1 and TRBJ1-2; the D gene is possibly TRBD1 (5 bases). Looked up from germline, CDR1 is SQVTM and CDR2 is ANQGSEA. The CDR3 consists of 13 residues. V was clipped by 4 bases and J by 4 bases, with 13 bases between them. The CDR3 protein is CSVAGQGSYGYTF. The CDR3 DNA is TGCAGCGTTGCTGGGCAGGGAAGCTATGGCTACACCTTC.

The chain links TRBV7-2 to TRBJ2-5; D is perhaps TRBD1 or TRBD2 (6 bases each). From germline, CDR1 is SGHTA and CDR2 FQGNSA. Between the trimmed V and J ends, which lost 3 bases and 5 bases, there was a span of 13 bases. CDR3 length equals 14 residues. The CDR3 DNA sequence: TGTGCCAGCAGCTTTCCGGGGGCCGGGGAGACCCAGTACTTC. Translation: CASSFPGAGETQYF.

This chain links TRBV7-2 with TRBJ2-7; the D gene is possibly TRBD2 (5 bases). Between the trimmed V and J ends, which lost 4 bases and 0 bases, there was a span of 16 bases. There are 16 residues in the CDR3. Germline CDR1 and CDR2: SGHTA and FQGNSA. The CDR3 bases are TGTGCCAGCAGCTCGGACGGACTCACTAGCTCCTACGAGCAGTACTTC. It yields the protein CASSSDGLTSSYEQYF.

The chain recombines TRBV29-1 with TRBJ2-1, with D maybe TRBD2 (7 bases). CDR3 size: 14 residues. Trimming shortened V by 6 bases and J by 1 base, and 13 bases separated the two germline ends. Germline V lookup: CDR1 SQVTM, CDR2 ANQGSEA. CDR3 sequence reads: CSVRGGASYNEQFF. The CDR3 nucleotides read TGCAGCGTCCGAGGGGGGGCGTCCTACAATGAGCAGTTCTTC.